These 7 T cell receptor beta chains were all obtained from the same sample, sequenced in a study of OX40 agonist ivuxolimab in advanced cancers. Method: immunoSEQ multiplex PCR; TCRdb's copy keeps in-frame clones and lacks some. Of about 38,000 clones in the sample, around 82% are singletons; the top ten hold 6.5% to 8%. The sample in question was CD4+ or CD8+ T cells sorted from blood, obtained in a trial of the OX40 agonist ivuxolimab. Receptors originate from an adult with an advanced solid tumor such as melanoma, head and neck, liver or kidney cancer.

The chain couples TRBV19 to TRBJ2-2; D not certain. Trimming shortened V by 3 bases and J by 4 bases, and 9 bases separated the two germline ends. There are 14 residues in the CDR3. Per the germline V gene, CDR1 is LNHDA and CDR2 is SQIVND (reference sequence). The CDR3 here is CASSISLSTGELFF. Written as DNA, the CDR3 is TGTGCCAGTAGTATTAGCCTTTCCACCGGGGAGCTGTTTTTT.

This clone was seen once. This rearrangement joins TRBV7-9 to TRBJ1-3, with unresolved D. CDR1 SEHNR and CDR2 FQNEAQ come from the germline V gene (reference sequence). CDR3 length: 14 amino acids. Trimming removed 5 bases at V and 0 bases at J, with 8 bases between. In DNA form, the CDR3 reads TGTGCCAGCAGCCCAAGGACCTCTGGAAACACCATATATTTT. This translates into CASSPRTSGNTIYF.

This rearrangement joins TRBV7-2 to TRBJ2-5; unclear D gene. Trimming took off 2 bases at V and 5 bases at J, with 6 bases between the two ends. The CDR3 runs 12 residues. Per the germline V gene, CDR1 is SGHTA and CDR2 is FQGNSA. The CDR3 sequence: CASSLSWETQYF. In nucleotides, the CDR3 is TGTGCCAGCAGCTTATCATGGGAGACCCAGTACTTC.

This chain joins TRBV7-2 and TRBJ1-5; unclear D gene. The CDR3 contains 16 residues. V gave up 2 bases and J gave up 3 bases, with 14 bases separating them. Germline V gives CDR1 SGHTA, CDR2 FQGNSA. DNA for the CDR3: TGTGCCAGCAGCTTAAGTGAAACAGAGATCAATCAGCCCCAGCATTTT. This sequence encodes CASSLSETEINQPQHF. Combining the CDR3 with reference TRBV7-2 and TRBJ1-5 gives the whole variable domain GAGVSQSPSNKVTEKGKDVELRCDPISGHTALYWYRQSLGQGLEFLIYFQGNSAPDKSGLPSDRFSAERTGGSVSTLTIQRTQQEDSAVYLCASSLSETEINQPQHFGDGTRLSIL.

The chain employs TRBV11-2 and TRBJ2-7, with a tentative D call TRBD1 (5 bases). The CDR3 totals 16 residues. The V gene lost 1 base and the J gene lost 2 bases, with 15 bases spanning the gap. CDR1 is SGHAT, CDR2 FQNNGV, per germline. The CDR3 protein is CASSLGVRGPTYEQYF. DNA of the CDR3: TGTGCCAGCAGCTTAGGGGTTAGGGGCCCAACCTACGAGCAGTACTTC.

This clone was recorded once. The V call is TRBV10-2, the J call TRBJ1-5; D gene unclear. CDR1 WSHSY and CDR2 SAAADI come from the germline V gene. V shed 4 bases and J shed 4 bases, with 8 bases lying between them. This CDR3 contains 13 residues. CDR3 bases: TGCGCCAGCAGTGGGACGGATAATCAGCCCCAGCATTTT. It specifies CASSGTDNQPQHF.

The V call is TRBV10-1, the J call TRBJ2-7, with D perhaps matching TRBD1 (5 bases). The CDR3 contains 15 residues. Trimming took 3 bases from V and 0 from J, leaving 12 bases between them. Germline-derived CDR1 and CDR2 are WNHNN and SYGVQD (reference sequence). CDR3 DNA: TGCGCCAGCAGTGATTTCGCCGACAGCTCCTACGAGCAGTACTTC. This gives the protein CASSDFADSSYEQYF.